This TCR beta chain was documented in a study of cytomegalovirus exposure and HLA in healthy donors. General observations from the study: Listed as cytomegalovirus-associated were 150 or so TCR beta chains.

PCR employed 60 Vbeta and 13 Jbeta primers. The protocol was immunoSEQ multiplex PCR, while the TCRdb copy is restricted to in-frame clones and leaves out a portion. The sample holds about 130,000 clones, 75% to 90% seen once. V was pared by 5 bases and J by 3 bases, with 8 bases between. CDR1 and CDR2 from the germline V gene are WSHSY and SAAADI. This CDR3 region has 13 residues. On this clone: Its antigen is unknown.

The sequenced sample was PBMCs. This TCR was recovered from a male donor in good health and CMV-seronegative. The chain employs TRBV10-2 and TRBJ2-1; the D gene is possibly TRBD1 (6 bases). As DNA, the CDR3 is TGCGCCAGCAGTCAGGACAGCTACAATGAGCAGTTCTTC. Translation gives CASSQDSYNEQFF.